Listed here is a single T cell receptor (beta chain). Its target antigen remains unknown. Base quality data are lacking; no much larger clone is found one base away. The method behind the library was the immunoSEQ multiplex PCR assay. For the multiplex PCR, a mixture combining 60 forward primers for TCR Vbeta segments and 13 reverse primers for TCR Jbeta segments was used. Amplification of the CDR3 region of rearranged TCR beta genes was performed with a multiplex PCR assay on genomic DNA. On the Illumina HiSeq System, the amplified TCR beta libraries were sequenced as 87-base-pair reads. The original pipeline was this. A later analysis counted tens of millions of unique TCR beta chains across the 600 to 850 repertoires, and some 11 million of these chains were shared by at least two donors. Raw reads were error-corrected and collapsed into unique sequences with a nearest-neighbor algorithm that merged closely related sequences to remove PCR and sequencing errors. Alignment of CDR3 sequences to IMGT reference sequences was used to assign V, D and J gene segments. For a sequence to be retained, at least a six-nucleotide match to both a V gene segment and a J gene segment was required. A rearrangement counted as productive if the CDR3 had no stop codons and remained in frame with V and J, and every other rearrangement counted as non-productive. CDR3 was defined according to IMGT convention as the region running from the second conserved V-encoded cysteine to the conserved J-encoded phenylalanine. The earlier analysis of 500 to 600 of the donors excluded sequences that lacked an unambiguous match to a single V gene segment. In an earlier analysis of 450 to 700 of the donors, V segments were called functional above 56.7% productive rearrangements and were called segregating when the between-donor standard deviation exceeded 5%. To diagnose cytomegalovirus status from the catalog of TCR beta chain sequences, a statistical classification framework was built. A later analysis assigned V and J genes by comparing TCR nucleotide sequences with IMGT/GENE-DB human TR gene sequences. The TCRdist pipeline was used in a later analysis to assign CDR3 sequences and most-parsimonious VDJ recombination scenarios. In a later analysis, every TCR beta chain was defined by the combination of its CDR3 amino acid sequence and its V-gene family, and reads without a unique V-gene family were dropped. A later analysis removed several hundred highly shared, low-generation-probability nucleotide sequences to deal with suspected cross-contamination and a sequencing artifact. In a later analysis, a clonal expansion index for each public chain was calculated from normalized within-repertoire ranks of inferred template counts. In a later analysis, generation probabilities were computed with a VDJ recombination model fitted to out-of-frame rearrangements, and the resulting probabilities were checked against IGoR. In a later analysis, TCR-TCR, TCR-HLA and TCR-CMV co-occurrence was scored with hypergeometric tests, and a repertoire-size bias correction was applied to TCR pairs. A later analysis estimated false discovery rates by permuting HLA or CMV assignments 20 times. In a later analysis, co-occurring TCRs were grouped using DBSCAN, with TCRdist sequence similarity added in when clustering inside HLA-allele-positive subsets. Repertoires with fewer than 30,000 or more than 120,000 public chains were left out of co-occurrence clustering, as were a handful of repertoires with anomalous nucleotide sharing. Here the immuneACCESS table is served through TCRdb, limited to in-frame sequences with V and J called. Missing clones are a known gap in these copies; in checked studies unresolved V genes cover under half, and the rest lacks a known reason. The DNA was the basis for D and trimming; V, J and clone size are from that table. The sample records approximately 190,000 clones, around 86% of which are singletons. The ten largest account for about 0.8% of the sample.

The cohort consisted of some 670 healthy bone marrow donors. Cohort members were all nominally healthy when sampled, although unrecorded immune exposures were likely present. The donor was CMV seronegative and was included in the group of 352 seronegative cohort members. Each donor provided a peripheral blood sample, and peripheral blood mononuclear cells were used for TCR beta sequencing. The Qiagen DNeasy Blood Extraction Kit was used to extract genomic DNA from the blood cell samples. The data stem from a study of cytomegalovirus exposure and HLA in healthy donors listed by TCRdb under 2017. Describing the broader study: An earlier analysis of approximately 640 of the donors reported more than 250 Gb of sequence data and around 120 million unique TCR beta sequences from roughly 200 million T cells. Every discovery cohort repertoire had been produced on one sequencing platform. HLA typing covered class I and class II loci at four-digit resolution. The aim of the study was to test whether cataloging public T cell receptors could identify signatures of past pathogen exposure. Alongside the repertoire data, information on donor age, sex, ethnicity and CMV serostatus was compiled. Besides the first cohort of approximately 710 subjects, a separate validation cohort made up of over 100 different subjects was used. To predict cytomegalovirus infection status, the study combined high-throughput TCR immunosequencing, statistical association of individual TCRs with disease status, and machine learning. A later analysis re-analyzed previously published TCR beta repertoires from 666 donors and added high-resolution HLA genotyping to study TCR occurrence patterns. To decide whether each TCR beta V gene segment behaved as functional or pseudogenic, an earlier analysis of fewer than 750 of the donors relied on high-throughput TCR beta sequencing. The genetic ancestry cluster associated with self-reported Caucasian donors included approximately 85% of the approximately 400 genotyped donors. The study profiled the T cell repertoires of hundreds of subjects by immunosequencing and related them to cytomegalovirus serostatus. Several DR-DQ haplotypes were handled as single units for association and clustering because linkage in the cohort was strong. In the later analysis, no new phenotypic data were used to find candidate immune exposures; instead, reliance was placed on TCR beta sequences and their occurrence across donors. Roughly 300 gigabases of sequencing data and around 88 million unique TCR sequences made up an early release that covered fewer than 650 HLA-typed donors. A later genetic analysis used genome-wide SNP genotypes for 398 of the 666 donors, treating that subset as a discovery cohort. Across around 400 genotyped donors of the cohort, an average of 235,054 unique TCR beta nucleotide sequences per donor were sequenced, and 15% to 20% of those sequences were non-productive. Typing coverage varied by locus: 629-630 donors for A, B, C, DRB1 and DQB1; approximately 500 for DQA1; 600 to 610 for DPA1; around 490 for DPB1.

The germline V gene encodes CDR1 MNHEY and CDR2 SMNVEV (reference sequence). The CDR3 runs 13 amino acids, cysteine and phenylalanine included. The DNA shown is the 39-base CDR3, in frame from base 1. The trim is 6 bases for V and 4 bases for J, with a gap of 12 bases between the germline ends. What the research found in general, with its limitations: The classifier was reported to diagnose cytomegalovirus status with high specificity and sensitivity in both the original and validation cohorts. In a later analysis, TCR association rates were found to vary across HLA loci, with the most associated TCRs seen for DRB1 alleles and the fewest for HLA-C alleles. A later genetic analysis reported fewer N-insertions in productive TCRs among donors in an Asian-associated ancestry cluster than the roughly 670-donor mean. A few of the identified cytomegalovirus-associated TCR beta chains were confirmed in vitro to be specific for cytomegalovirus antigens. Only TCR beta chains were sequenced in this cohort, and the absence of alpha or paired-chain data limited detectable features. Presence/absence analyses assumed roughly uniform sequencing depth across donors, an assumption that may not hold. Specific HLA alleles were associated with some 15,000 TCR beta sequences at a false discovery rate of 0.05 in a later analysis. Compared with equally common non-associated chains, HLA-associated TCR beta chains in a later analysis were more clonally expanded and had lower generation probabilities. According to the authors, the approach could potentially be generalized to other disease states and immunological phenotypes. A further reported finding was that TCR beta sequences accurately predicted the HLA-A and HLA-B alleles for most subjects in the first cohort. In an earlier analysis of about 550 of the donors, most TCR beta V segments were observed in productive rearrangements about 87% or about 30% of the time, broadly matching IMGT annotations. Some IMGT-functional V segments, including TRBV6-2 and TRBV6-3, could not be told apart with the 87-base-pair reads, so those segments were excluded. Strong co-occurrence of HLA alleles, especially DR and DQ, made assigning TCR associations to individual alleles difficult. The earlier analysis of around 600 of the donors excluded seventeen rarely observed V segments, including chromosome 9 orphons, because counts were too low. A cluster of highly shared sequence variants was judged likely to be a technical artifact of the sequencing pipeline. V-gene and J-gene trimming of TCR beta chains was associated with a missense DCLRE1C variant in a later genetic analysis, and the association was replicated in an independent cohort. Because HLA typing was missing for some donors at each locus, association tests included only the typed subset. CMV serostatus was the only immune exposure information available for the cohort. Correlated functional status among segregating V segments might be attributable to linkage disequilibrium, but an unknown experimental factor could not be ruled out. Across donors, most TCR sequences were observed very rarely, whereas some public TCRs were present in many individuals. A later analysis reported that several top co-occurrence clusters appeared linked to parvovirus B19, influenza, CMV and Epstein-Barr virus. A total of fewer than 200 TCR beta chains were listed by the study as associated with cytomegalovirus. According to a later analysis, most CMV-associated TCR beta chains appeared to be HLA-restricted, and the HLA associations seemed to be driven largely by CMV exposure.

The rearrangement combines TRBV27 with TRBJ1-2; TRBD1 could be the D gene, as 6 bases match. The sequenced sample consisted of PBMCs. This TCR was recovered from a young woman in good health and CMV-seronegative. The base sequence is TGTGCCAGCAGGCCGGGGGGCAGCTATGGCTACACCTTC. This sequence encodes CASRPGGSYGYTF.